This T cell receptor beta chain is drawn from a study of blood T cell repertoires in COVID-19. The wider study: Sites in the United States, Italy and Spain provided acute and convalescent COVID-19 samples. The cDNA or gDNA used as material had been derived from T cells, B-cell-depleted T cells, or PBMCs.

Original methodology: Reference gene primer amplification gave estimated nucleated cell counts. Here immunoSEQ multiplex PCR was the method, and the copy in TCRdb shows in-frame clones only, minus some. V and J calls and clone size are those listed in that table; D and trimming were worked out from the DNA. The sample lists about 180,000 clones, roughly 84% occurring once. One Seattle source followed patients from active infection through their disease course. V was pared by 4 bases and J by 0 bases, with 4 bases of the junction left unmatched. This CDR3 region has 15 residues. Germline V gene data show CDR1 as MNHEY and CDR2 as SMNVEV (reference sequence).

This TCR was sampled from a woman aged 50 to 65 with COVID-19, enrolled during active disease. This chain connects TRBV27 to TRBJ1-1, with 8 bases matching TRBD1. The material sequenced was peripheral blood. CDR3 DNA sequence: TGTGCCAGCAGTTACCGGACAGGGTTGAACACTGAAGCTTTCTTT. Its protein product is CASSYRTGLNTEAFF.